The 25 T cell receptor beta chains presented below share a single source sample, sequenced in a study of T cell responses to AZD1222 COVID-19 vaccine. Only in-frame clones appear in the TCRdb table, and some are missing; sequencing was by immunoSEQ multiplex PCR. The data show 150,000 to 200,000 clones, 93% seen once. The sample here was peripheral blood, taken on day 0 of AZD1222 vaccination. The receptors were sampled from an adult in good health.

The CDR3 protein is CASSSQGYGYTF. In nucleotides, the CDR3 is TGTGCCAGTAGCTCTCAGGGTTATGGCTACACCTTC. The chain joins TRBV19 to TRBJ1-2; D perhaps matches TRBD1 (5 bases). The CDR3 covers 12 residues. V gave up 6 bases and J gave up 5 bases, with 10 bases separating them. Germline loops: CDR1 LNHDA, CDR2 SQIVND (reference sequence).

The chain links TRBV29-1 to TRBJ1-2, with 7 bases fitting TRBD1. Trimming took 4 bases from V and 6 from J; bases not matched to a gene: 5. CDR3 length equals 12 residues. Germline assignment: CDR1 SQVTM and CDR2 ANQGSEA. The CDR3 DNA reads TGCAGCGTTGGGGAGACAGGGAATGGCTACACCTTC. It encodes CSVGETGNGYTF.

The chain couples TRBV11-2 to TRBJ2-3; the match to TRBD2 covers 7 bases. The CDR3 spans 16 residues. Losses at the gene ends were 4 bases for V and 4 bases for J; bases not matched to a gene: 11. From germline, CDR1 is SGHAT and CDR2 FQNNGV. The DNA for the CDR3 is TGTGCCAGCAGCTGGGCTAGCGGACCCTGGGCAGATACGCAGTATTTT. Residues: CASSWASGPWADTQYF.

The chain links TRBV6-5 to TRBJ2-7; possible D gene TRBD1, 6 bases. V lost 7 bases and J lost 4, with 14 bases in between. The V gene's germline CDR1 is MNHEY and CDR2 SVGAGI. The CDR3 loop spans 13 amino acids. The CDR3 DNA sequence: TGTGCCAGCAACGAACAGGGTACTTACGAGCAGTACTTC. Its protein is CASNEQGTYEQYF.

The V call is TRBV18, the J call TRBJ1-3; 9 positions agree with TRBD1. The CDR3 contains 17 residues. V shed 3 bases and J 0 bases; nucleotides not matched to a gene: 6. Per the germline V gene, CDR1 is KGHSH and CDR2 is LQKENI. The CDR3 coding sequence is TGTGCCAGCTCACCTCGGGGGACAGGGAGCTCTGGAAACACCATATATTTT. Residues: CASSPRGTGSSGNTIYF.

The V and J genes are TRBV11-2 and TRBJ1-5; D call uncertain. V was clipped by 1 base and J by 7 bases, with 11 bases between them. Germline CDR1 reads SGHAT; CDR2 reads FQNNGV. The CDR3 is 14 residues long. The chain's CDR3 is CASSLGGIGQPQHF. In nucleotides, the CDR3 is TGTGCCAGCAGCTTAGGTGGGATCGGGCAGCCCCAGCATTTT.

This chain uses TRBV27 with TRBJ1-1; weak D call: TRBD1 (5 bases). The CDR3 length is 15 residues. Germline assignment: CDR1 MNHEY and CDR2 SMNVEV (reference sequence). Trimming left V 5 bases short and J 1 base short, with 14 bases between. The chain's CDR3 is CASSAIGEGNTEAFF. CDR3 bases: TGTGCCAGCAGTGCGATAGGGGAAGGGAACACTGAAGCTTTCTTT.

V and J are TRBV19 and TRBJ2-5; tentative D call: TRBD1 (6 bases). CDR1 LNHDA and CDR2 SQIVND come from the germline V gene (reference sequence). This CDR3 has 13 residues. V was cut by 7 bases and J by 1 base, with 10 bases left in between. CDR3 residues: CASKRTAQETQYF. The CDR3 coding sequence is TGTGCCAGTAAGAGGACAGCCCAAGAGACCCAGTACTTC.

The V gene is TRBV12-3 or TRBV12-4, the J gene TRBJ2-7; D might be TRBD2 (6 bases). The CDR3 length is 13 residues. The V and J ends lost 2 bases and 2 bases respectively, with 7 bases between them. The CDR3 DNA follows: TGTGCCAGCAGTTTAAGGACTACCTACGAGCAGTACTTC. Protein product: CASSLRTTYEQYF.

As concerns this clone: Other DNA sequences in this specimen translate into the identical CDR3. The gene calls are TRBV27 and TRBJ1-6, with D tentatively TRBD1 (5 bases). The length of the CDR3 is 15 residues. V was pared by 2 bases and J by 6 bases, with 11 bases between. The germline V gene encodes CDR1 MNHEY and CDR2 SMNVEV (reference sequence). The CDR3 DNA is TGTGCCAGCAGTTTAAGGCGTCAGGGTAATTCACCCCTCCACTTT. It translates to CASSLRRQGNSPLHF.

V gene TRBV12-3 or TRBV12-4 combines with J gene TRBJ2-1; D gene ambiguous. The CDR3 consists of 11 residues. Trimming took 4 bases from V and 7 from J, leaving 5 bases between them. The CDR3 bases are TGTGCCAGCAGTTCCTTAAATGAGCAGTTCTTC. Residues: CASSSLNEQFF.

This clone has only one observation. The CDR3 nucleotides are TGTGCCTGGAGCGGCGTAGGACAGCTATCCTACAATGAGCAGTTCTTC. Its protein is CAWSGVGQLSYNEQFF. The V call is TRBV30, the J call TRBJ2-1; TRBD1 might be the D (6 bases). Germline V CDR1 and CDR2: GTSNPN, SVGIG (reference sequence). There are 16 residues in the CDR3. V was trimmed by 3 bases and J by 1 base, leaving 16 bases between them.

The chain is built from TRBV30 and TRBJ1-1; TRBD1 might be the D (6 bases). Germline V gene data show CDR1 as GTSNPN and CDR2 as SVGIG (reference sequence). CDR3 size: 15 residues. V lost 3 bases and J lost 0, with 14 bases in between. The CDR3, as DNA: TGTGCCTGGAGGGTCCCGGACAGATTGAACACTGAAGCTTTCTTT. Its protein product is CAWRVPDRLNTEAFF.

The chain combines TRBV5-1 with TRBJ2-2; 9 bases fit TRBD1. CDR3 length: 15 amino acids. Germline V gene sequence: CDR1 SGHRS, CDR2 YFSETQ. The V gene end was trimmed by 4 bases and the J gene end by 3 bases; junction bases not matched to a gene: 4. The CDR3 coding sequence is TGCGCCAGCAGCGCGGACAGGGGACACACCGGGGAGCTGTTTTTT. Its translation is CASSADRGHTGELFF.

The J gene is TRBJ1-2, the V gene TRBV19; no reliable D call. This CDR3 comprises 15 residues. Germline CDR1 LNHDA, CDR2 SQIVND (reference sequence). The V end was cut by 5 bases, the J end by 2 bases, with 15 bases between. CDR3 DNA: TGTGCCAGTAGTCCGTCGAATTCCCAGAACTATGGCTACACCTTC. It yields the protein CASSPSNSQNYGYTF.

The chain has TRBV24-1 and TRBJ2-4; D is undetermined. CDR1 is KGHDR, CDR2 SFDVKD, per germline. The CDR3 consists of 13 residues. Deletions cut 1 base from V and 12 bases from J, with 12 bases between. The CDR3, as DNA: TGTGCCACCAGTGATTTAGAGCGTAGCCATCAGTACTTC. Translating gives CATSDLERSHQYF.

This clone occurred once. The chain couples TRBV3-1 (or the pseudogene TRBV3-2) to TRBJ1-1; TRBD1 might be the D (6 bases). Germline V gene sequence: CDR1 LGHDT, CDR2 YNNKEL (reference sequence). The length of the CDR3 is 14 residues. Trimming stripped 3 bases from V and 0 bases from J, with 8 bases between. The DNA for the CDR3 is TGTGCCAGCAGCCAGGACAGTATGAACACTGAAGCTTTCTTT. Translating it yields CASSQDSMNTEAFF.

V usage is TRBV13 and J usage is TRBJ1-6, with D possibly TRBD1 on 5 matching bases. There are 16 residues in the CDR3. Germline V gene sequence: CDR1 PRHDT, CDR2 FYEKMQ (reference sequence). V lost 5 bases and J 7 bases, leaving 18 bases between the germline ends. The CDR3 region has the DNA TGTGCCAGCAGCCCTCCGGGATGGGGGAGCAATTCACCCCTCCACTTT. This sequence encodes CASSPPGWGSNSPLHF.

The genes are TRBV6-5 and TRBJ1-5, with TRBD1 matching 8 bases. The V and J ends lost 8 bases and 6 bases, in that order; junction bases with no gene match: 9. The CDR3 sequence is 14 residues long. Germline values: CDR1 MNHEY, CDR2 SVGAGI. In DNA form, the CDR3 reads TGTGCCAGCGTCTCAGGGGGCGCAGGTCAGCCCCAGCATTTT. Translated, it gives CASVSGGAGQPQHF.

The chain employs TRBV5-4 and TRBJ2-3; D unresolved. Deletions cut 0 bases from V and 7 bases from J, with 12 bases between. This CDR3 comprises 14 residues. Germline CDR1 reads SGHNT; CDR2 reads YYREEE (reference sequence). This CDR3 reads CASSLVGPQYTQYF. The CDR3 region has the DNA TGTGCCAGCAGCTTGGTGGGCCCCCAATATACGCAGTATTTT.

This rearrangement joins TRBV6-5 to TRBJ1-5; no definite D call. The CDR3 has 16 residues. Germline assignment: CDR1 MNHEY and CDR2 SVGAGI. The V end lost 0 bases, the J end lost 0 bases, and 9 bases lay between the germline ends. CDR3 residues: CASSYSYGYSNQPQHF. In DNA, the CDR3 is TGTGCCAGCAGTTACTCGTACGGTTATAGCAATCAGCCCCAGCATTTT.

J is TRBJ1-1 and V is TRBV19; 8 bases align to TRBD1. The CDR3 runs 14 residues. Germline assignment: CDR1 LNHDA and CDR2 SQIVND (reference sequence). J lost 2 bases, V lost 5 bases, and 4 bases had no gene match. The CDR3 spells CASSWGTGNTEAFF. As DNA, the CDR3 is TGTGCCAGTAGTTGGGGGACAGGAAACACTGAAGCTTTCTTT.

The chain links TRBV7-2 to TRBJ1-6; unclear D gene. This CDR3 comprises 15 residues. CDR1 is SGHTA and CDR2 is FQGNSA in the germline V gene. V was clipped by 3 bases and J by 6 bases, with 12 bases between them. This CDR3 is CASSFGIPPNSPLHF. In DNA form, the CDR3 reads TGTGCCAGCAGCTTCGGGATCCCTCCTAATTCACCCCTCCACTTT.

This CDR3 is CASSMGSGGADTQYF. In DNA, the CDR3 is TGTGCCAGCTCAATGGGGTCCGGAGGGGCAGATACGCAGTATTTT. The chain carries TRBV2 and TRBJ2-3, with D possibly matching TRBD2 (6 bases). The germline V gene has CDR1 SNHLY and CDR2 FYNNEI. Trimming took 8 bases from V and 4 from J, leaving 19 bases between them. CDR3 size: 15 residues. Supplemented by reference TRBV2 and TRBJ2-3, the full variable domain reads EPEVTQTPSHQVTQMGQEVILRCVPISNHLYFYWYRQILGQKVEFLVSFYNNEISEKSEIFDDQFSVERPDGSNFTLKIRSTKLEDSAMYFCASSMGSGGADTQYFGPGTRLTVL.

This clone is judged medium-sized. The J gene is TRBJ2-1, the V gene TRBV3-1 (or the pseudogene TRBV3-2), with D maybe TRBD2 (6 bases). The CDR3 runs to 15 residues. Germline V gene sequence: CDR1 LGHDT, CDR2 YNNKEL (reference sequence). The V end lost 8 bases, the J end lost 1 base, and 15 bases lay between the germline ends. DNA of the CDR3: TGTGCCAGCGGGCGGCTAGCGTCGTCCTACAATGAGCAGTTCTTC. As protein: CASGRLASSYNEQFF.